In its sample, the clone carrying this T cell receptor beta chain was seen once. Its antigen is undetermined. This specimen comes from a study of T cell responses to AZD1222 COVID-19 vaccine. Study-wide results and caveats: Vaccine-associated CD4 TCRs spanned spike, dominant at 160-218 and 743-854. Only six or seven AZD1222 recipients tested seropositive at baseline. There were mostly white British donors and more females than males, and clonal diversity was possibly underestimated. Nearly half of spike-specific TCRs reportedly target unmutated variant regions.

Sequencing used immunoSEQ multiplex PCR; TCRdb keeps in-frame clones, though not all of them. This sample has approximately 99,000 clones, with more than 70% found just once. Trimming removed 3 bases at V and 3 bases at J, with 6 bases between. Per the germline V gene, CDR1 is MGHRA and CDR2 is YSYEKL. The CDR3 totals 13 residues. The rearrangement joins TRBV4-1 to TRBJ1-3; D gene uncertain. This material consisted of peripheral blood, taken on day 0 of AZD1222 vaccination. The sequence was collected from an adult in good health. The CDR3 is CASSHWNGNTIYF. CDR3 coding DNA: TGCGCCAGCAGCCACTGGAATGGAAACACCATATATTTT.